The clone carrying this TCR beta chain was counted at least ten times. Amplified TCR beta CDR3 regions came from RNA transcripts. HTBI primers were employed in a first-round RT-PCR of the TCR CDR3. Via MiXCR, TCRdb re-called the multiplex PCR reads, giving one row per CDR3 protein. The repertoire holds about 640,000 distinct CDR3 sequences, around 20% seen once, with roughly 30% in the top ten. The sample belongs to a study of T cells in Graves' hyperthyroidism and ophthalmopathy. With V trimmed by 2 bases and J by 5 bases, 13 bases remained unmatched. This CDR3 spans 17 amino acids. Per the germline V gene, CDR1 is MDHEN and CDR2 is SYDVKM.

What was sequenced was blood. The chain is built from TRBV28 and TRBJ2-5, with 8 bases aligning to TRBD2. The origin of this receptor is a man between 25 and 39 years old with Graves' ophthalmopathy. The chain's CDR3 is CASSLPDYGTSEETQYF. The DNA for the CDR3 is TGTGCCAGCAGTTTACCAGATTACGGGACTAGTGAGGAGACCCAGTACTTC.